These 2 T cell receptor beta chains share one sample of origin, sequenced in a study of identical twins. MiXCR was run by TCRdb on the 5' RACE reads, yielding one entry per CDR3 protein. Among approximately 1.8 million distinct CDR3 sequences, about 32% were seen once, and the ten largest hold 0.27%. Sequenced sample: cord blood. The receptors were sampled from a newborn girl in good health.

There are a few counts of this clonotype. The chain couples TRBV6-1 to TRBJ1-1, with D possibly TRBD1 on 6 matching bases. V was clipped by 4 bases and J by 4 bases, with 10 bases between them. There are 13 residues in the CDR3. CDR1 is MNHNS, CDR2 SASEGT, per germline. The CDR3 DNA is TGTGCCAGCAGTGCAGGGGCTGGCACTGAAGCTTTCTTT. Amino acids: CASSAGAGTEAFF.

This clonotype was picked up many times. The chain has TRBV28 and TRBJ2-3; D tentatively fits TRBD1 or TRBD2 (6 bases each). Trimming shortened V by 8 bases and J by 5 bases, and 17 bases separated the two germline ends. The CDR3 extends over 14 amino acids. Germline V gene lookup returns CDR1 MDHEN and CDR2 SYDVKM. The CDR3 coding sequence is TGTGCCAGCCAACCACGGGGGCTGAGAGATACGCAGTATTTT. The encoded protein is CASQPRGLRDTQYF.